This T cell receptor (beta chain) came from a study of blood T cells in healthy people across ages. In germline, CDR1 is SGHTA, CDR2 FQGNSA. The CDR3 is 14 residues long. Trimming removed 3 bases at V and 5 bases at J, with 13 bases between. Through a sample-barcoded 5' primer and a J-beta primer mix, a second PCR was run for roughly 6 to 11 cycles. From the 5' RACE reads, TCRdb called clonotypes with MiXCR, one entry per CDR3 protein. This sample has 2 million or so distinct CDR3 sequences, with roughly 50% found just once. This clonotype was seen ten or more times. The gene calls are TRBV7-2 and TRBJ2-5; tentatively, D is TRBD2 (5 bases). The receptor was derived from a woman in her 40s in good health. Sequences were obtained from blood. CDR3 sequence: CASSFGLASETQYF. The CDR3 region has the DNA TGTGCCAGCAGCTTCGGGCTAGCTTCGGAGACCCAGTACTTC.